This T cell receptor (beta chain) was identified in a study of beta chain features in type 1 diabetes. About this clone itself: Its antigen is still unknown.

Study-wide results and caveats: High-TCR-expressing cells could be over-represented by cDNA sequencing. A moderate, significant TCRB CDR3 shortening appeared in type 1 diabetes across four CD4+ subsets.

TCRB transcripts that were expressed got sequenced, as all of the isolated RNA had been reverse transcribed. Sequencing used immunoSEQ multiplex PCR; TCRdb keeps in-frame clones, though not all of them. The sample yields around 310,000 clones, about 13% seen once. In germline, CDR1 is KGHSH, CDR2 LQKENI. The CDR3 has 13 residues. Trimming took off 4 bases at V and 1 base at J, with 7 bases between the two ends. The TCR sequence derives from a woman aged 18-29 years with type 1 diabetes. The specimen was naive CD4+ T cells from blood. The J gene is TRBJ2-5, the V gene TRBV18; D is unresolved. CDR3 bases: TGTGCCAGCTCACGGGCCTCCCAAGAGACCCAGTACTTC. Amino acids: CASSRASQETQYF.